The source of this T cell receptor beta chain is a study of PD-1 blockade in mismatch repair-deficient tumors. This clone is a singleton in its sample. Its antigen remains unknown. Study results and limitations: Tumor-resident clones, often undetectable pretreatment in blood, expanded then contracted after pembrolizumab.

The trim removed 0 bases at V and 5 bases at J, leaving 5 bases unmatched. This CDR3 comprises 15 residues. CDR1 and CDR2 from the germline V gene are SGHDT and YYEEEE. TCRdb keeps only in-frame clones here, not all; method: immunoSEQ multiplex PCR. Of 90,000 to 120,000 clones in the sample, 82% were seen once. The material sequenced was peripheral blood, taken 35 to 37 weeks after starting pembrolizumab. The chain links TRBV5-6 to TRBJ2-7; TRBD1 agrees at 10 bases. This clonotype was sampled from an adult with mismatch repair-deficient cancer. The CDR3 region has the DNA TGTGCCAGCAGCTTGGTAAGGACAGGGGGTAACGAGCAGTACTTC. This sequence encodes CASSLVRTGGNEQYF.